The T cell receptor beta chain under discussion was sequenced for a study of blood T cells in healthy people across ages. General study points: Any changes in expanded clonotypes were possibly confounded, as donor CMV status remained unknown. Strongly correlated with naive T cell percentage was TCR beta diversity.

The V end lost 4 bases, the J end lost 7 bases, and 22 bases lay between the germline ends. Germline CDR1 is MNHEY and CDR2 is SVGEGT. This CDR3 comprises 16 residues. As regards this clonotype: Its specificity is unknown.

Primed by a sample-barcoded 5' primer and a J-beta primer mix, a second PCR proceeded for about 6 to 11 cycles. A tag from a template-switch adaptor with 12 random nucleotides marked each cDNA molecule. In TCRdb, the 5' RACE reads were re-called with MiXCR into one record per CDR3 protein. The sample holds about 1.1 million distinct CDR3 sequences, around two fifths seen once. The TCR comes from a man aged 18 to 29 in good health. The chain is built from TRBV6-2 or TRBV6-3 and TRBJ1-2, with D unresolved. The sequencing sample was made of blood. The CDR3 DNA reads TGTGCCAGCAGTTCCTCGACGGATCCAAAGGGCCCTGGCTACACCTTC. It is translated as CASSSSTDPKGPGYTF.